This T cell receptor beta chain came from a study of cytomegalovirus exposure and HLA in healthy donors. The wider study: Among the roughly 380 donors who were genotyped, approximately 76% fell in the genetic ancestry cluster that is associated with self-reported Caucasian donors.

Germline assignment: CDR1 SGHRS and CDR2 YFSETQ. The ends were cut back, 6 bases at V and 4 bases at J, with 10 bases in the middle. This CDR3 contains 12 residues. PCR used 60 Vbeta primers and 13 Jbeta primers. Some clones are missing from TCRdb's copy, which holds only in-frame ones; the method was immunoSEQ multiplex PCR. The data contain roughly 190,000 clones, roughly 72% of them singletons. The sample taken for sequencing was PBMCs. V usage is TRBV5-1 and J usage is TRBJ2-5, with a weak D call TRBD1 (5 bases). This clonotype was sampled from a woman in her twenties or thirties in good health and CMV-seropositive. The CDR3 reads CASNDRGETQYF. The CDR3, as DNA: TGCGCCAGCAACGATAGGGGAGAGACCCAGTACTTC. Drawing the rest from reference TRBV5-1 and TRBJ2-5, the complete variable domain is KAGVTQTPRYLIKTRGQQVTLSCSPISGHRSVSWYQQTPGQGLQFLFEYFSETQRNKGNFPGRFSGRQFSNSRSEMNVSTLELGDSALYLCASNDRGETQYFGPGTRLLVL.